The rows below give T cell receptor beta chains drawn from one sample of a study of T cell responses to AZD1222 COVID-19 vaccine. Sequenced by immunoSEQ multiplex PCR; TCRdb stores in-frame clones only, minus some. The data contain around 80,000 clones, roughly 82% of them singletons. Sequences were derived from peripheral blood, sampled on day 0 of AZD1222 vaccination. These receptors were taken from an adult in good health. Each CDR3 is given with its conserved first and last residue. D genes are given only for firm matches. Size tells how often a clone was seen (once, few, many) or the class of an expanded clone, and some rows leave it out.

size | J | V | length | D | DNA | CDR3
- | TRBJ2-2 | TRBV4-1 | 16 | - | TGCGCCAGCAGCCAAGTGGGGCGTTGGGACACCGGGGAGCTGTTTTTT | CASSQVGRWDTGELFF
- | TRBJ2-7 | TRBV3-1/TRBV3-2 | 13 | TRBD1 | TGTGCCAGCAGCCCACGGACAGGGGTCGAGCAGTACTTC | CASSPRTGVEQYF
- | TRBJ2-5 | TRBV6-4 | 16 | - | TGTGCCAGCAGCCCCCAGGGGCAGGGAGGGCGAGAGACCCAGTACTTC | CASSPQGQGGRETQYF
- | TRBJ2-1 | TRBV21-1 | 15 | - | TGTGCCAGCAGCAAAGAGAGGGATGGGTACAATGAGCAGTTCTTC | CASSKERDGYNEQFF
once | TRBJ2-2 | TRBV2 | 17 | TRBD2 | TGTGCCAGCACCCGGACTAGCGGGGGGGCGAACACCGGGGAGCTGTTTTTT | CASTRTSGGANTGELFF
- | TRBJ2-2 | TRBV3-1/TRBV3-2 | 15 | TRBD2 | TGTGCCAGCAGCCATCTAGCGGGAGCGGCCGGGGAGCTGTTTTTT | CASSHLAGAAGELFF
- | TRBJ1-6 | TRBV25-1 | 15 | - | TGTGCCAGCCATCCTAGTGAGGGTCGCGATTCACCCCTCCACTTT | CASHPSEGRDSPLHF
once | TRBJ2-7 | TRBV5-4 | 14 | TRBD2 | TGTGCCAGCAGCCTTAGCGGGTTGAACTACGAGCAGTACTTC | CASSLSGLNYEQYF
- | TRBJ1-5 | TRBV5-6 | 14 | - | TGTGCCAGCAGCTTATCCTCCGGGCATCAGCCCCAGCATTTT | CASSLSSGHQPQHF
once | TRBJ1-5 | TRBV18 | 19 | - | TGTGCCAGCTCGTCCGTCAAAATTGGGCAGGGGTACGGCAATCAGCCCCAGCATTTT | CASSSVKIGQGYGNQPQHF
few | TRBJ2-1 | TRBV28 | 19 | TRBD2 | TGTGCCAGCAGTTCCCAGCGGGGTTCTCCGGGAGGCTCCTACAATGAGCAGTTCTTC | CASSSQRGSPGGSYNEQFF
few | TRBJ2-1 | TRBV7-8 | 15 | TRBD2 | TGTGCCAGCAGCCCCGAGCGGCTAGCGGGGAATGAGCAGTTCTTC | CASSPERLAGNEQFF
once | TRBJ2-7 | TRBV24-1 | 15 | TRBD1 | TGTGCCACCAGTGATTCTGTGGGAGCAGGGGGCGAGCAGTACTTC | CATSDSVGAGGEQYF
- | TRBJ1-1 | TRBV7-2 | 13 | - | TGTGCCAGCAGCCTAGGGACGCCGATAAAAGCTTTCTTT | CASSLGTPIKAFF
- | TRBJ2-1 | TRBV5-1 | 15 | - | TGCGCCAGCAGCGACTACCCGAGCTCCTACAATGAGCAGTTCTTC | CASSDYPSSYNEQFF
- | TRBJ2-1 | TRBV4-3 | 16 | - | TGCGCCAGCAGCCAAGAGGTCCGGGCCATCTACAATGAGCAGTTCTTC | CASSQEVRAIYNEQFF
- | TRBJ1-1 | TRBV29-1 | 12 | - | TGCAGCGGCTCGCGGGGGGCCACTGAAGCTTTCTTT | CSGSRGATEAFF
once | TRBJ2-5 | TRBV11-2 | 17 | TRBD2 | TGTGCCAGCAGCTTAGGCCCGCCAGCGGGAGGGCAAGAGACCCAGTACTTC | CASSLGPPAGGQETQYF
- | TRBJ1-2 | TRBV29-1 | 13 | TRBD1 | TGCAGCGTCGCTAACAGGGGAGGCATTGGCTACACCTTC | CSVANRGGIGYTF
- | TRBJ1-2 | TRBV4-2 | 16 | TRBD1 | TGTGCCAGCAGCCCCTCAGGTGGGGCAGGGGGTTATGGCTACACCTTC | CASSPSGGAGGYGYTF
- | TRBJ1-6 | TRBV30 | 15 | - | TGTGCCTGTCAGCGCTCAAGCTCCTATAATTCACCCCTCCACTTT | CACQRSSSYNSPLHF
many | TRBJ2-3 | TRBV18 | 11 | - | TGTGCCAGCTCCAATGACGATACGCAGTATTTT | CASSNDDTQYF
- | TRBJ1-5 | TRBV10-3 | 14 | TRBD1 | TGTGCCATCAGTCCCGACAGGGGGGGACAGCCCCAGCATTTT | CAISPDRGGQPQHF
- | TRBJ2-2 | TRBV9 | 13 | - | TGTGCCAGCAGCGGGGGTGATGCCGGGGAGCTGTTTTTT | CASSGGDAGELFF
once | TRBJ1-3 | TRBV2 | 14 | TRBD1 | TGTGCCAGCAGTGGAGACAGGGGTGGAAACACCATATATTTT | CASSGDRGGNTIYF
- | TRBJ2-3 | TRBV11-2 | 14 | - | TGTGCCAGCAGCTCCTTAAGTAGCACAGATACGCAGTATTTT | CASSSLSSTDTQYF
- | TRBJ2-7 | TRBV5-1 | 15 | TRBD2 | TGCGCCAGCAGCTTTGACGGACTAGCGGTTGGGGAGCAGTACTTC | CASSFDGLAVGEQYF
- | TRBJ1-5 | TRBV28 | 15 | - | TGTGCCAGCGCTCGAGGTGAATGGGGCAATCAGCCCCAGCATTTT | CASARGEWGNQPQHF
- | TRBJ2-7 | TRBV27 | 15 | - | TGTGCCAGCAGTTTATTAGGGCTAGCGAAATACGAGCAGTACTTC | CASSLLGLAKYEQYF
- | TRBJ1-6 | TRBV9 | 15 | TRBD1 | TGTGCCAGCAGCGTAGCGGGACAGCCCAATTCACCCCTCCACTTT | CASSVAGQPNSPLHF
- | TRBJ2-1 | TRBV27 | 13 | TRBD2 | TGTGCCAGCAGTAGGGACTACTACAATGAGCAGTTCTTC | CASSRDYYNEQFF
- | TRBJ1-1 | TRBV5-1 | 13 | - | TGCGCCAGCAGCTTGTCCCCCGCAGCAGAAGCTTTCTTT | CASSLSPAAEAFF
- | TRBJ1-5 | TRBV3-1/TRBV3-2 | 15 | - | TGTGCCAGCAGCCAAGACGGACGGGAGAATCAGCCCCAGCATTTT | CASSQDGRENQPQHF
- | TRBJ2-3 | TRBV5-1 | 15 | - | TGCGCCAGCAGCTTTTCACTAGCAAACACAGATACGCAGTATTTT | CASSFSLANTDTQYF
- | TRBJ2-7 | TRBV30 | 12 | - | TGTGCCTGGAGAACTAGAGTCTACGAGCAGTACTTC | CAWRTRVYEQYF
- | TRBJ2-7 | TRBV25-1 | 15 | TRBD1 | TGTGCCAGCTCGCCGACAGGGGGACTTCTCTACGAGCAGTACTTC | CASSPTGGLLYEQYF
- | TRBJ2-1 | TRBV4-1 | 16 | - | TGCGCCAGCAGCCAAGATGCCCTTGCCGGGGGACGAGAGCAGTTCTTC | CASSQDALAGGREQFF
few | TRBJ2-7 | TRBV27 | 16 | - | TGTGCCAGCAGCCCGCAAGGGCCAACTACGATCTACGAGCAGTACTTC | CASSPQGPTTIYEQYF
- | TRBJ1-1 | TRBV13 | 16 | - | TGTGCCAGCAGCTTATCTCTTACAAGTCGGGTCACTGAAGCTTTCTTT | CASSLSLTSRVTEAFF
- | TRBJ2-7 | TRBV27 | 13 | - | TGTGCCAGCTGCAACAGGAACTCTTACGAGCAGTACTTC | CASCNRNSYEQYF
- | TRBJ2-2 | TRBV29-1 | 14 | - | TGCAGCGTTGCCGGGACCGTGAACACCGGGGAGCTGTTTTTT | CSVAGTVNTGELFF
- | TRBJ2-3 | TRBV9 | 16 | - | TGTGCCAGCAGCGTACAGGCAAGCAGCGGCACAGATACGCAGTATTTT | CASSVQASSGTDTQYF